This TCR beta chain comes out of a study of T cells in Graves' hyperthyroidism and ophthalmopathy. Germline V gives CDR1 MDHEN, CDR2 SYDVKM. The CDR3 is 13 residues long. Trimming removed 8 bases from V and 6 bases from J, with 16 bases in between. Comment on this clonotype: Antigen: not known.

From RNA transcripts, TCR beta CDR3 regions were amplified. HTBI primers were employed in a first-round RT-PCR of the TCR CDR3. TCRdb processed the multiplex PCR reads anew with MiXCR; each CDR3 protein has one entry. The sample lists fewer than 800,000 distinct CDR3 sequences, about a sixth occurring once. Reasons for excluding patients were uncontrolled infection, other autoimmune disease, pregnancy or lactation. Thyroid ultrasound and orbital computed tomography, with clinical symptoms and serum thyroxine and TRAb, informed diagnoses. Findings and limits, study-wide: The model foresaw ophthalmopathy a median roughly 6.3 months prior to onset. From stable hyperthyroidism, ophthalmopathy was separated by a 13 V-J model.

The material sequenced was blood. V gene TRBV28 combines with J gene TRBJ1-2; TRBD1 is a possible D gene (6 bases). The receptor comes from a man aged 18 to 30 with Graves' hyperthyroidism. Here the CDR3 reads CASHGPGGHGYTF. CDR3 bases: TGTGCCAGCCACGGTCCGGGGGGGCATGGCTACACCTTC.